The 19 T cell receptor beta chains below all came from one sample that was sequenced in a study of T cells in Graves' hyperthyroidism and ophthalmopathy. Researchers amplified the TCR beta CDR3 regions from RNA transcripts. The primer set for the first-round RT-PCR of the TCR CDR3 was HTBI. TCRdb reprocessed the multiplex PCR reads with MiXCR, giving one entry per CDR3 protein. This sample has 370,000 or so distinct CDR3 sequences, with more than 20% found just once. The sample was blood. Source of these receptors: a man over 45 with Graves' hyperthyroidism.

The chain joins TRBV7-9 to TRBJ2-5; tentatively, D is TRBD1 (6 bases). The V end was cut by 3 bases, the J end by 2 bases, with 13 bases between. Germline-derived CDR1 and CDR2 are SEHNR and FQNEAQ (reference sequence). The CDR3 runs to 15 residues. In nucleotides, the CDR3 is TGTGCCAGCAGCTTGGATCAGGGGCTACAAGAGACCCAGTACTTC. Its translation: CASSLDQGLQETQYF. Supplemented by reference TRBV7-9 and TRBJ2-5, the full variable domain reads DTGVSQNPRHKITKRGQNVTFRCDPISEHNRLYWYRQTLGQGPEFLTYFQNEAQLEKSRLLSDRFSAERPKGSFSTLEIQRTEQGDSAMYLCASSLDQGLQETQYFGPGTRLLVL.

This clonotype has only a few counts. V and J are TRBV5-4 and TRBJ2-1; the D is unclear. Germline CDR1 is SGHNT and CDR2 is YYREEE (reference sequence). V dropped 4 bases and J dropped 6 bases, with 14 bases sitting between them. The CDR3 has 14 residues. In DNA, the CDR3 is TGTGCCAGCAGCGTTGAGGATACGGGCAATGAGCAGTTCTTC. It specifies CASSVEDTGNEQFF. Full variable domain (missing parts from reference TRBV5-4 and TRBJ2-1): ETGVTQSPTHLIKTRGQQVTLRCSSQSGHNTVSWYQQALGQGPQFIFQYYREEENGRGNFPPRFSGLQFPNYSSELNVNALELDDSALYLCASSVEDTGNEQFFGPGTRLTVL.

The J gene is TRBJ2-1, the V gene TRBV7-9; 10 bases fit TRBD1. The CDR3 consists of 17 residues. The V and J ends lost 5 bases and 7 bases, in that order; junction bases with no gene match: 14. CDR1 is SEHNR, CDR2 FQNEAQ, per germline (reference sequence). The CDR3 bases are TGTGCCAGCAGCCACCCCCGGGACAGGGGCATTGGTAATGAGCAGTTCTTC. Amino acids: CASSHPRDRGIGNEQFF.

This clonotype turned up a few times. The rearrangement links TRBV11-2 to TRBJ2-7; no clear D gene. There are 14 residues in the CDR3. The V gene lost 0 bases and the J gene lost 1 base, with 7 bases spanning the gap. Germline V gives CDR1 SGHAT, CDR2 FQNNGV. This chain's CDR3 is CASSLDNRSYEQYF. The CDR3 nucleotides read TGTGCCAGCAGCTTAGATAACAGATCCTACGAGCAGTACTTC.

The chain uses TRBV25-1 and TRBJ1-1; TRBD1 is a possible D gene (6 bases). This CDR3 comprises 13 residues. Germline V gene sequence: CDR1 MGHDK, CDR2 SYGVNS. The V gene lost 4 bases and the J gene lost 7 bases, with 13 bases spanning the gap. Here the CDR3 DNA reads TGTGCCAGCAGTGGGACAGTGTCGCTTGAAGCTTTCTTT. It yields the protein CASSGTVSLEAFF.

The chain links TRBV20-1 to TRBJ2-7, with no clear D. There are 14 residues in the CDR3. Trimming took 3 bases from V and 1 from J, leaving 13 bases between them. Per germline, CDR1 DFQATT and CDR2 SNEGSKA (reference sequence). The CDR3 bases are TGCAGTGCTAGGTCCGGATTAGGATCCTACGAGCAGTACTTC. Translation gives CSARSGLGSYEQYF.

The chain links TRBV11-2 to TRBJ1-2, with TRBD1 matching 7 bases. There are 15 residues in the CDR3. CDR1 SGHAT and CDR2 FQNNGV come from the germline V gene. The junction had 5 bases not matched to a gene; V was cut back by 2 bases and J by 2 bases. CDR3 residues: CASSLMGQINYGYTF. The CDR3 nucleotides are TGTGCCAGCAGCTTAATGGGACAGATAAACTATGGCTACACCTTC.

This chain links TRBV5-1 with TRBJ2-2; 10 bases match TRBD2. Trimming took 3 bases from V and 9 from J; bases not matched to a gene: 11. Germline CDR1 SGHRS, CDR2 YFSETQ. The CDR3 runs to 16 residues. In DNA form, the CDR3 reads TGCGCCAGCAGCTCTACCGTGAGCGGGAGGGCCAGGGAGCTGTTTTTT. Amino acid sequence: CASSSTVSGRARELFF.

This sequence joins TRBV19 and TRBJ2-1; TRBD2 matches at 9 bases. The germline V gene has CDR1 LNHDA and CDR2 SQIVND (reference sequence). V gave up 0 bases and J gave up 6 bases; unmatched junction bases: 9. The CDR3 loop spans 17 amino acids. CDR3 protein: CASSIDAGGLVGNEQFF. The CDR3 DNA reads TGTGCCAGTAGTATAGATGCGGGAGGGCTGGTTGGCAATGAGCAGTTCTTC.

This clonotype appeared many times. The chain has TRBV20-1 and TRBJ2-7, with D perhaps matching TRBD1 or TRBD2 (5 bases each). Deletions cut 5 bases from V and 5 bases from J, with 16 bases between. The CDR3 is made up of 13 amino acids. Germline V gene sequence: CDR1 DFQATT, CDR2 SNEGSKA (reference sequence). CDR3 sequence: CSADRDEKNEQYF. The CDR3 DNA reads TGCAGTGCTGACCGGGACGAGAAGAACGAGCAGTACTTC.

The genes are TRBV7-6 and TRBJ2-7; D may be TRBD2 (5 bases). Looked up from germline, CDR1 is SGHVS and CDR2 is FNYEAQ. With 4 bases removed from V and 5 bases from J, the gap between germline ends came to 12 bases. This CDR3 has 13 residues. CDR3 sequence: CASSSPPGNEQYF. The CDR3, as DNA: TGTGCCAGCAGCTCACCACCGGGAAACGAGCAGTACTTC.

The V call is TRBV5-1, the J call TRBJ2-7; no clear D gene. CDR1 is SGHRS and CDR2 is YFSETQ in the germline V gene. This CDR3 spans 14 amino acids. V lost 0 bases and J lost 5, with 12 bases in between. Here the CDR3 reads CASSLARAQNEQYF. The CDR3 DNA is TGCGCCAGCAGCTTGGCCCGGGCCCAAAACGAGCAGTACTTC.

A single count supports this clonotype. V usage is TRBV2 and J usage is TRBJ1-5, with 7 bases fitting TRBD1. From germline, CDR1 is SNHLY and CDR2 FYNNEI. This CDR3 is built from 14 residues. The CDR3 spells CVGGLTGFGQPQHF. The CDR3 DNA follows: TGTGTTGGCGGGTTGACAGGGTTCGGTCAGCCCCAGCATTTT.

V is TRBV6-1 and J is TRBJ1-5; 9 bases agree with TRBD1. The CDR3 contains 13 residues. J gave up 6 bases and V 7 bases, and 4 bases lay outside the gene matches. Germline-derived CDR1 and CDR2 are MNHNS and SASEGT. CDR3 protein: CASTDRGFQPQHF. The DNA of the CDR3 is TGTGCCAGCACTGACAGGGGGTTTCAGCCCCAGCATTTT.

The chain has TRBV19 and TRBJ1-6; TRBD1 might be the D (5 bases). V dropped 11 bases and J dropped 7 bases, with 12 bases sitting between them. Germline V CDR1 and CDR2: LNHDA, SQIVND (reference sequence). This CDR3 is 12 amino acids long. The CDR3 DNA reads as TGTGCCGCGGGACGAGGAAATTCACCCCTCCACTTT. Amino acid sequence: CAAGRGNSPLHF. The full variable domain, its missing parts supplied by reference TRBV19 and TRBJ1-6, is DGGITQSPKYLFRKEGQNVTLSCEQNLNHDAMYWYRQDPGQGLRLIYYSQIVNDFQKGDIAEGYSVSREKKESFPLTVTSAQKNPTAFYLCAAGRGNSPLHFGNGTRLTVT.

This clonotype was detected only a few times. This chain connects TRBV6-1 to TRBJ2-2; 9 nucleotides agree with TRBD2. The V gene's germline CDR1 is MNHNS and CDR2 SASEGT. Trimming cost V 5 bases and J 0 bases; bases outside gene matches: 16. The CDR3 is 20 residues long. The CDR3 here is CASSPRRPDGLATNTGELFF. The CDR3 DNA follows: TGTGCCAGCAGTCCCCGACGCCCGGACGGACTAGCGACGAACACCGGGGAGCTGTTTTTT.

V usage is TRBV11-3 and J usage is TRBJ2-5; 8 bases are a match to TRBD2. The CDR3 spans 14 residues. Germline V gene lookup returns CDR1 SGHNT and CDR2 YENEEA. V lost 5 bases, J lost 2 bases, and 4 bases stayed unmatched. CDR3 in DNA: TGTGCCAGCAGCCCCGGGGGGGTGCAAGAGACCCAGTACTTC. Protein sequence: CASSPGGVQETQYF.

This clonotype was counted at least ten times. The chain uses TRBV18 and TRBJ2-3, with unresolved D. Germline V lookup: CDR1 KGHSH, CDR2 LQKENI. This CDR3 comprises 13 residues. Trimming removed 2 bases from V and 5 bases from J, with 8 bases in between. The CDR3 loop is CASSPNSGDTQYF. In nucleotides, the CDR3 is TGTGCCAGCTCACCAAACTCCGGAGATACGCAGTATTTT.

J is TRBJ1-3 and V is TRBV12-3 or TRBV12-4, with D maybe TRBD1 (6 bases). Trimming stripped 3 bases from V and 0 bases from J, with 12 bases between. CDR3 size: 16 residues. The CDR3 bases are TGTGCCAGCAGTTTCGGGGGGGCGAGCTCTGGAAACACCATATATTTT. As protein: CASSFGGASSGNTIYF.